Listed below are T cell receptor beta chains from one sample, sequenced in a study of CD8 T cells in ankylosing spondylitis. One entry per CDR3 protein, called by TCRdb with MiXCR from the 5' RACE reads. This sample carries about 500,000 distinct CDR3 sequences, about 5.7% of them seen once, and the ten largest clones take around 3.5%. The sample consisted of blood, either unsorted or a sorted T cell fraction (not recorded which). The receptors derive from a male donor with ankylosing spondylitis. The CDR3 runs from the conserved cysteine through the conserved F or W. The D gene is left open where the match is weak. Clone size is shown for a subset of rows, as once, few, many or a class of expanded clone.

TGTGCCAGCAGTCTGACCGGAGGGGCGGTTAGGTCACCCCTCCACTTT	CASSLTGGAVRSPLHF	many	TRBJ1-6	NA	TRBV27
TGCAGTGCAACCCCCGGGAATAGCAATCAGCCCCAGCATTTT	CSATPGNSNQPQHF	many	TRBJ1-5	NA	TRBV20-1
TGTGCCAGCAGTGCGGGGCCCCATCACAGAGGTACGCAGTATTTT	CASSAGPHHRGTQYF	NA	TRBJ2-3	NA	TRBV6-1
TGTGCCAGCAGTGAAGAACACCTCTATGGCTACACCTTC	CASSEEHLYGYTF	many	TRBJ1-2	NA	TRBV7-9
TGTGCCAGCAGCCAGCGGGACTTCTACGAGCAGTACTTC	CASSQRDFYEQYF	many	TRBJ2-7	TRBD2	TRBV7-8
TGTGCCAGCGGGACAGGGATCGCCGGGGAGCTGTTTTTT	CASGTGIAGELFF	many	TRBJ2-2	TRBD1	TRBV2
TGCAGCGTTGAGCCCTCGGGGACCGAGTACTTC	CSVEPSGTEYF	many	TRBJ2-5	NA	TRBV29-1
TGTGCCAGCAGTTACTCCCGGACAGGGAGCTCCTACGAGCAGTACTTC	CASSYSRTGSSYEQYF	NA	TRBJ2-7	TRBD1	TRBV6-5
TGTGCCACCCTGGTACGGATGAACACTGAAGCTTTCTTT	CATLVRMNTEAFF	many	TRBJ1-1	NA	TRBV28
TGTGCCAGCAGAAACAGGGGATCGACCTACGAGCAGTACTTC	CASRNRGSTYEQYF	NA	TRBJ2-7	TRBD1	TRBV7-2
TGTGCCAGCAGCTCAACGACAGGGTGCTACGAGCAGTACTTC	CASSSTTGCYEQYF	NA	TRBJ2-7	TRBD1	TRBV7-9
TGCGCCAGCAGCTTTTCCGGGGAACTGGTCGATAATTCACCCCTCCACTTT	CASSFSGELVDNSPLHF	many	TRBJ1-6	NA	TRBV5-1
TGTGCCAGCAGTGAACAGGGGCCGAACACTGAAGCTTTCTTT	CASSEQGPNTEAFF	many	TRBJ1-1	NA	TRBV2
TGTGCCAGCTCACCATCTATCTACGAGCAGTACTTC	CASSPSIYEQYF	many	TRBJ2-7	NA	TRBV18
TGTGCCATCAGTGAGTCGAGGGGCGGTAGGAGCTCCTACAATGAGCAGTTCTTC	CAISESRGGRSSYNEQFF	many	TRBJ2-1	NA	TRBV10-3
TGCGCCAGCAGCTCTTGGACAGGAAGGAACACTGAAGCTTTCTTT	CASSSWTGRNTEAFF	many	TRBJ1-1	TRBD1	TRBV5-1
TGTGCCACCAGTGATCCCCGGCGGTCCACAGATACGCAGTATTTT	CATSDPRRSTDTQYF	few	TRBJ2-3	NA	TRBV24-1
TGTGCCAGCAGCTTAGGAGGGGTAGTGAACACCGGGGAGCTGTTTTTT	CASSLGGVVNTGELFF	many	TRBJ2-2	NA	TRBV7-2
TGTGCCAGCAGTTCCCCTGGGACTACCTACGAGCAGTACTTC	CASSSPGTTYEQYF	many	TRBJ2-7	TRBD2	TRBV12-3/TRBV12-4
TGTGCCAGCAGCTTAGCCCCTACGGGAGGGGGGGCCGGCACAGATACGCAGTATTTT	CASSLAPTGGGAGTDTQYF	many	TRBJ2-3	TRBD2	TRBV7-2
TGCAGTGCTAGTGTGGGTGGACAGGGAGCCGGGTACACCTTC	CSASVGGQGAGYTF	few	TRBJ1-2	TRBD1	TRBV20-1
TGTGCCAGCCGCGATGGACAGGGCCGAGGCTACACCTTC	CASRDGQGRGYTF	NA	TRBJ1-2	TRBD1	TRBV28
TGTGCCAGCAGCTTAATGGGACTCCAAGAGACCCAGTACTTC	CASSLMGLQETQYF	many	TRBJ2-5	NA	TRBV7-9
TGTGCCATCAGTGAACGTACAGGGGGCGAAGAATACGAGCAGTACTTC	CAISERTGGEEYEQYF	many	TRBJ2-7	TRBD1	TRBV10-3
TGCAGCGTTGAAGCACCAGCGGGGGAGTACCAAGAGACCCAGTACTTC	CSVEAPAGEYQETQYF	many	TRBJ2-5	TRBD2	TRBV29-1
TGTGCCAGCAGGAGGACTAGCGGGAGTGATGAGCAGTTCTTC	CASRRTSGSDEQFF	NA	TRBJ2-1	TRBD2	TRBV7-6
TGTGCCATCAGTGACCACCGCGGGAACACCGGGGAGCTGTTTTTT	CAISDHRGNTGELFF	once	TRBJ2-2	NA	TRBV10-3
TGTGCCAGCAGTACCGGGGCTCGCGCCGAAAAACTGTTTTTT	CASSTGARAEKLFF	many	TRBJ1-4	NA	TRBV12-3/TRBV12-4
TGTGCCAGCAGCTTGAAGGGGACACTTTCTGCGACAGATACGCAGTATTTT	CASSLKGTLSATDTQYF	many	TRBJ2-3	NA	TRBV7-2
TGTGCCACCAGCAGAGGCGAAGGGTATGGCTACACCTTC	CATSRGEGYGYTF	many	TRBJ1-2	NA	TRBV15
TGTGCCAGCAGCCAACCGGGACAAAGTCGGACCGGGGAGCTGTTTTTT	CASSQPGQSRTGELFF	many	TRBJ2-2	NA	TRBV11-2
TGCAGTGCTAGAGATGAGCCACGGGGGTCCGGGGAGCTGTTTTTT	CSARDEPRGSGELFF	many	TRBJ2-2	NA	TRBV20-1
TGCAGCGTTGAAAACAGAGCCTTTTACAATGAGCAGTTCTTC	CSVENRAFYNEQFF	many	TRBJ2-1	NA	TRBV29-1
TGCAGTGCTACAGACGACAGGGTTGGCTACACCTTC	CSATDDRVGYTF	few	TRBJ1-2	TRBD1	TRBV20-1
TGCGCCAGCAGCGAGAACAGGGGAGGAAGGGAAAAACTGTTTTTT	CASSENRGGREKLFF	NA	TRBJ1-4	TRBD1	TRBV5-1
TGTGCCACCAGTGATTTGCTTTCGTCCAGGGGGAAGCCGGATACGCAGTATTTT	CATSDLLSSRGKPDTQYF	NA	TRBJ2-3	TRBD1	TRBV24-1
TGCAGCGTATCCGGAACAGGGGACCAGCCCCAGCATTTT	CSVSGTGDQPQHF	many	TRBJ1-5	TRBD1	TRBV29-1
TGCGCCAGCAGCTTGAACGGGGTGGCCACTTCCGAGCAGTACTTC	CASSLNGVATSEQYF	many	TRBJ2-7	NA	TRBV5-1
TGTGCCAGCAGTAGGACAGGCCTTATGAACACTGAAGCTTTCTTT	CASSRTGLMNTEAFF	few	TRBJ1-1	TRBD1	TRBV6-1
TGCAGTGCTAGAAAAGGCGGGAGCGGAGAGACCCAGTACTTC	CSARKGGSGETQYF	few	TRBJ2-5	TRBD2	TRBV20-1
TGCGCCAGCAGCCAAGATACCCGCCGGTGGGGAGAGACCCAGTACTTC	CASSQDTRRWGETQYF	many	TRBJ2-5	NA	TRBV4-3
TGTGCCAGCAGCTTCTCGGCAGGTGGCGGCTACACCTTC	CASSFSAGGGYTF	many	TRBJ1-2	NA	TRBV7-2
TGTGCCAGCAGTTTAGACGGTTTCGAAGAGACCCAGTACTTC	CASSLDGFEETQYF	many	TRBJ2-5	NA	TRBV28
TGTGCCAGCAGTCCCCGGTTTGGGGTTATGAACACTGAAGCTTTCTTT	CASSPRFGVMNTEAFF	many	TRBJ1-1	NA	TRBV12-3/TRBV12-4
TGCAGTGCCATCGGGGCCCCTAGGGGAGCAGATACGCAGTATTTT	CSAIGAPRGADTQYF	many	TRBJ2-3	NA	TRBV20-1
TGTGCCAGCAGCCAACGGCTCCTACGAGATACGCAGTATTTT	CASSQRLLRDTQYF	many	TRBJ2-3	NA	TRBV3-1
TGTGCCAGCAGTTTATATTCTACCACAGATACGCAGTATTTT	CASSLYSTTDTQYF	many	TRBJ2-3	NA	TRBV27
TGCAGTGCTAGGGGATTAAAAGGCTATGGCTACACCTTC	CSARGLKGYGYTF	many	TRBJ1-2	NA	TRBV20-1